The sequence of this T cell receptor (beta chain) was determined in a study of control samples from healthy donors and cancer patients. Some clones are missing from TCRdb's copy, which holds only in-frame ones; the method was immunoSEQ multiplex PCR. The data hold roughly 130,000 clones, with around 90% observed a single time. Source material: blood. The TCR was taken from a man between 18 and 29 years old in good health.

CDR3 nucleotides: TGTGCCAGCAGCCAAGGAGTTGACGGCAGCAATCAGCCCCAGCATTTT. Translation: CASSQGVDGSNQPQHF. The V and J genes are TRBV4-2 and TRBJ1-5, with unresolved D. In germline, CDR1 is LGHNA, CDR2 YNFKEQ. The CDR3 length is 16 residues. V was cut by 1 base and J by 1 base, with 11 bases left in between.